This T cell receptor (beta chain) originates from a study of cytotoxic CD8 clonotypes in ibrutinib-treated CLL. Profiled with immunoSEQ multiplex PCR; TCRdb holds only in-frame clones, not every one. The sample consists of around 160,000 clones, about 80% of them appearing once. Trimming removed 0 bases from V and 2 bases from J; junction bases left unmatched: 3. The germline V gene has CDR1 LGHNA and CDR2 YSLEER. The CDR3 consists of 15 residues. The material sequenced was PBMCs, taken after 12 months of ibrutinib treatment. This chain links TRBV4-3 with TRBJ1-1, with 7 bases aligning to TRBD1. This sequence originates from a human donor with chronic lymphocytic leukemia. CDR3 amino acids: CASSQDSGGNTEAFF. DNA for the CDR3: TGCGCCAGCAGCCAAGATTCAGGGGGTAACACTGAAGCTTTCTTT.